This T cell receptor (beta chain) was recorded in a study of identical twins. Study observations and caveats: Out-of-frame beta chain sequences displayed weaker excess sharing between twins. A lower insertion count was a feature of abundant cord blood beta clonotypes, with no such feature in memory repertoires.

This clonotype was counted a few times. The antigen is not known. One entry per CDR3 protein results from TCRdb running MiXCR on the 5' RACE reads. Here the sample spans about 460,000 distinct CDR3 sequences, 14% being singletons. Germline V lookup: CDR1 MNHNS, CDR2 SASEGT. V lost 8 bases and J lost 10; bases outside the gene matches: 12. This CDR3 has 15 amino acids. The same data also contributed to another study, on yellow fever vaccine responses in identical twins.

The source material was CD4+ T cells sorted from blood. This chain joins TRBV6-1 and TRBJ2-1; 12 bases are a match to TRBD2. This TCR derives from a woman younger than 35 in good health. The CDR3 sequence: CASRSSGGATTEQFF. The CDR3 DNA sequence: TGTGCCAGCCGGTCTAGCGGGGGGGCAACCACCGAGCAGTTCTTC.